This is a list of T cell receptor beta chains from one sample in a study of Graves' ophthalmopathy and Graves' hyperthyroidism. TCRdb ran MiXCR on the multiplex PCR reads and lists one entry per CDR3 protein. The sample holds over a million distinct CDR3 sequences, 35% to 40% seen once. The sequenced sample was peripheral blood or thyroid tissue (not recorded which). These receptors came from an adult man with Graves' hyperthyroidism. Both conserved end residues are part of each CDR3. D genes are given only for firm matches. Not every row has a clone size; where given, it reads once, few, many or a size class.

-	TRBV10-3	TRBJ1-5	many	TGTGCCATCAGTCAAGCACAGGATTATCAGCCCCAGCATTTT	CAISQAQDYQPQHF
-	TRBV7-2	TRBJ1-5	many	TGTGCCAGCAGCCCCGCTTACAGAGGAGCCCAGCATTTT	CASSPAYRGAQHF
-	TRBV29-1	TRBJ2-2	-	TGCAGCGTCATTACAAACACCGGGGAGCTGTTTTTT	CSVITNTGELFF
TRBD2	TRBV4-1	TRBJ2-3	-	TGCGCCAGCAGCCAAGGCGGGAGGAGGAGACTCGCGCAGTATTTT	CASSQGGRRRLAQYF
TRBD2	TRBV5-6	TRBJ2-2	-	TGTGCCAGCAGGCGAGGGCTAGCGGGAGGCACCGGGGAGCTGTTTTTT	CASRRGLAGGTGELFF
-	TRBV7-8	TRBJ1-4	many	TGTGCCAGCACAAGGGGCGTGGATGAAAAACTGTTTTTT	CASTRGVDEKLFF
-	TRBV10-3	TRBJ1-1	-	TGTGCCATCAGGTCGGCGAGGAACACTGAAGCTTTCTTT	CAIRSARNTEAFF
-	TRBV15	TRBJ1-5	-	TGTGCCACCAGCTCGATGGGGGCGGATAATCAGCCCCAGCATTTT	CATSSMGADNQPQHF
-	TRBV6-5	TRBJ1-5	few	TGTGCCAGCAGTTACTCGGGGGGGTCCCATCAGCCCCAGCATTTT	CASSYSGGSHQPQHF
-	TRBV19	TRBJ2-3	-	TGTGCCAGTAGTACTTATCAACTCAAGGTTTTCCCAACAGATACGCAGTATTTT	CASSTYQLKVFPTDTQYF
-	TRBV5-1	TRBJ2-7	-	TGCGCCAGCCGACCAGAAACACCCTCCTACGAGCAGTACTTC	CASRPETPSYEQYF
-	TRBV20-1	TRBJ1-4	many	TGCAGTGCTAGGGAAGGGGTCCCTAATGAAAAACTGTTTTTT	CSAREGVPNEKLFF
-	TRBV15	TRBJ1-1	many	TGTGCCACCAGCAGACCGGGACACCTGAACACTGAAGCTTTCTTT	CATSRPGHLNTEAFF
-	TRBV7-8	TRBJ2-7	few	TGTGCCAGCAGCCTGGTCAGGGTCCACGAGCAGTACTTC	CASSLVRVHEQYF
TRBD1	TRBV7-2	TRBJ2-7	many	TGTGCCAGCAGCTTAGCGAGGGACAGGGGCCACGAGCAGTACTTC	CASSLARDRGHEQYF
-	TRBV12-3/TRBV12-4	TRBJ1-2	-	TGTGCCAGCAGTTTAAGCGCCGGGGGCCGTGGCTACACCTTC	CASSLSAGGRGYTF
TRBD1	TRBV24-1	TRBJ1-2	few	TGTGCCACCAGTGACCCCCGCAGGGGGAAGGGGTTCTATGGCTACACCTTC	CATSDPRRGKGFYGYTF
-	TRBV25-1	TRBJ1-6	many	TGTGCCAGCAGTGCACCGCCCGAGGGTAATTCACCCCTCCACTTT	CASSAPPEGNSPLHF
-	TRBV5-1	TRBJ2-5	-	TGCGCCAGCAGCTTGGCCACAGGACGACGCCCCCTTCGGGAGACCCAGTACTTC	CASSLATGRRPLRETQYF
-	TRBV18	TRBJ1-5	-	TGTGCCAGCTCACCAGGATCGTCTGGGCCCCAGCATTTT	CASSPGSSGPQHF
-	TRBV7-2	TRBJ2-2	-	TGTGCCAGCAGACCTCTAGGGTACACCGGGGAGCTGTTTTTT	CASRPLGYTGELFF
TRBD1	TRBV20-1	TRBJ1-2	many	TGCAGTGCCCTGACAGGGGCGGGCTATGGCTACACCTTC	CSALTGAGYGYTF
TRBD1	TRBV27	TRBJ2-2	-	TGTGCCAGCAGTTACGGGACAGGGGTAACCGGGGAGCTGTTTTTT	CASSYGTGVTGELFF
-	TRBV11-2	TRBJ2-7	many	TGTGCCAGCAGCTCTGTTGACGGGCCCTACGAGCAGTACTTC	CASSSVDGPYEQYF
-	TRBV24-1	TRBJ2-5	few	TGTGCCACCAGTGAACAGGGCGGTCAGCCCCAGTACTTC	CATSEQGGQPQYF
TRBD1	TRBV7-6	TRBJ1-5	many	TGTGCCAGCAGCCTGACAGGGGGTGGTAGCAATCAGCCCCAGCATTTT	CASSLTGGGSNQPQHF